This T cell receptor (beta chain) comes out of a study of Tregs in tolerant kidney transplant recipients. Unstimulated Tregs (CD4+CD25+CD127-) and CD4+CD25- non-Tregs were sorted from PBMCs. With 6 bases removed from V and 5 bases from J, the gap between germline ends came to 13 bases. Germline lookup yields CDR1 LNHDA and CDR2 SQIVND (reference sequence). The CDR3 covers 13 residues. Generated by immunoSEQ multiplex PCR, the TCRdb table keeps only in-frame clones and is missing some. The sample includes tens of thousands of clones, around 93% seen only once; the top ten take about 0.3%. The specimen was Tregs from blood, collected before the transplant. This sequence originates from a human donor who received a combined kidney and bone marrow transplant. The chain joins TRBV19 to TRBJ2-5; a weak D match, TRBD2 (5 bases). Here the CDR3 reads CASSGPGGETQYF. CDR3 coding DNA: TGTGCCAGTAGCGGTCCCGGCGGGGAGACCCAGTACTTC.